One sample yielded the 17 T cell receptor beta chains listed below, sequenced in a study of blood T cell repertoires in COVID-19. Some clones are missing from TCRdb's copy, which holds only in-frame ones; the method was immunoSEQ multiplex PCR. This table has over 90,000 clones, 80% to 90% appearing once. What was sequenced was peripheral blood. The source of these receptors is a human donor in a cohort sampled during active COVID-19.

The rearrangement uses TRBV3-1 (or the pseudogene TRBV3-2) and TRBJ2-7; D unclear. The CDR3 runs 12 residues. Germline V gene data show CDR1 as LGHDT and CDR2 as YNNKEL (reference sequence). Between the trimmed V and J ends, which lost 6 bases and 1 base, there was a span of 7 bases. CDR3 protein: CASSVASYEQYF. In DNA, the CDR3 is TGTGCCAGCAGTGTGGCATCCTACGAGCAGTACTTC.

The V gene is TRBV6-2 or TRBV6-3, the J gene TRBJ2-2, with D possibly matching TRBD1 (6 bases). The V end was cut by 0 bases, the J end by 4 bases, with 15 bases between. CDR3 length equals 17 residues. Germline V gives CDR1 MNHEY, CDR2 SVGEGT. The CDR3 here is CASSYSTRGGGTGELFF. The DNA of the CDR3 is TGTGCCAGCAGTTACTCGACCAGGGGTGGGGGCACCGGGGAGCTGTTTTTT.

The chain recombines TRBV7-2 with TRBJ2-5; D is possibly TRBD2 (6 bases). Germline V lookup: CDR1 SGHTA, CDR2 FQGNSA. The CDR3 is 15 residues long. The V gene lost 5 bases and the J gene lost 1 base, with 14 bases spanning the gap. The CDR3 protein is CASSATQGLQETQYF. CDR3 bases: TGTGCCAGCAGCGCAACGCAGGGACTCCAAGAGACCCAGTACTTC.

The chain combines TRBV4-1 with TRBJ2-1; 12 bases map to TRBD2. This CDR3 comprises 15 residues. CDR1 is MGHRA and CDR2 is YSYEKL in the germline V gene. V was pared by 5 bases and J by 10 bases, with 9 bases of the junction left unmatched. CDR3 region: CASSSRTSGRNEQFF. CDR3 coding DNA: TGCGCCAGCAGCTCCCGAACTAGCGGGAGGAACGAGCAGTTCTTC.

The V and J genes are TRBV4-2 and TRBJ2-1; 14 bases map to TRBD2. This CDR3 region has 14 residues. V lost 3 bases to trimming and J lost 15 bases; unmatched junction nucleotides: 7. Germline V gene data show CDR1 as LGHNA and CDR2 as YNFKEQ. In nucleotides, the CDR3 is TGTGCCAGCAGCCACGGGACTAGCGGGAGAGTACTGTTCTTC. Translated: CASSHGTSGRVLFF.

This clone was seen once. The V call is TRBV4-3, the J call TRBJ2-2, with 7 bases matching TRBD1. The CDR3 consists of 16 residues. Per germline, CDR1 LGHNA and CDR2 YSLEER. V shed 4 bases and J 2 bases; nucleotides not matched to a gene: 7. CDR3: CASSRETGSNTGELFF. In nucleotides, the CDR3 is TGCGCCAGCAGCCGGGAGACAGGGAGCAACACCGGGGAGCTGTTTTTT.

The rearrangement links TRBV6-5 to TRBJ2-7; TRBD2 agrees at 7 bases. Germline V lookup: CDR1 MNHEY, CDR2 SVGAGI. Trimming at V came to 7 bases and at J to 2 bases, leaving 11 bases not matched to a gene. This CDR3 is 15 amino acids long. Written as DNA, the CDR3 is TGTGCCAGCACTCCGCCAAAGGGAGGGCCCTACGAGCAGTACTTC. Translated, it gives CASTPPKGGPYEQYF.

The V call is TRBV7-8, the J call TRBJ1-6, with a weak D call TRBD1 (5 bases). Deletions cut 5 bases from V and 8 bases from J, with 10 bases between. The CDR3 is made up of 13 amino acids. The germline gives CDR1 SGHVS, CDR2 FQNEAQ. This CDR3 reads CASSQIRDSPLHF. In nucleotides, the CDR3 is TGTGCCAGCAGCCAAATCAGGGATTCACCCCTCCACTTT.

This clone was seen only once. The rearrangement joins TRBV13 to TRBJ2-3; D perhaps matches TRBD1 (5 bases). CDR1 and CDR2 from the germline V gene are PRHDT and FYEKMQ (reference sequence). The CDR3 is 16 residues long. Between the trimmed V and J ends, which lost 5 bases and 0 bases, there was a span of 15 bases. CDR3 loop: CASSESRQRSTDTQYF. As DNA, the CDR3 is TGTGCCAGCAGCGAGAGTCGACAGAGAAGCACAGATACGCAGTATTTT.

This sequence joins TRBV3-1 (or the pseudogene TRBV3-2) and TRBJ2-2, with a possible D match to TRBD1 (6 bases). Looked up from germline, CDR1 is LGHDT and CDR2 is YNNKEL (reference sequence). The CDR3 contains 17 residues. The V and J ends lost 0 bases and 1 base respectively, with 12 bases between them. The chain's CDR3 is CASSQDVGGKNTGELFF. The CDR3 DNA reads TGTGCCAGCAGCCAAGATGTAGGGGGTAAGAACACCGGGGAGCTGTTTTTT.

The V call is TRBV7-3, the J call TRBJ2-5, with a weak D call TRBD1 (6 bases). From germline, CDR1 is SGHTA and CDR2 FQGTGA. Trimming pared 8 bases from V and 3 bases from J, leaving 31 bases between. The CDR3 sequence is 19 residues long. CDR3 loop: CASPSTTEIPTGNKETQYF. The CDR3 DNA is TGTGCCAGCCCCTCTACAACTGAGATCCCAACAGGGAACAAAGAGACCCAGTACTTC.

The chain combines TRBV5-1 with TRBJ2-4; 10 nucleotides agree with TRBD2. The J segment lost 1 base and the V segment lost 0 bases, leaving 10 bases of the junction unmatched. The germline V gene has CDR1 SGHRS and CDR2 YFSETQ. The CDR3 runs 19 residues. The CDR3 DNA reads as TGCGCCAGCAGCTTGGAAAGTAGCGGGAGGCCGGGTGCCAAAAACATTCAGTACTTC. This codes for CASSLESSGRPGAKNIQYF.

This chain connects TRBV3-1 (or the pseudogene TRBV3-2) to TRBJ2-6; D not certain. Trimming took off 4 bases at V and 0 bases at J, with 7 bases between the two ends. The CDR3 consists of 15 residues. CDR1 LGHDT and CDR2 YNNKEL come from the germline V gene (reference sequence). CDR3 coding DNA: TGTGCCAGCAGCCGTACGGGCTCTGGGGCCAACGTCCTGACTTTC. As protein: CASSRTGSGANVLTF.

This clone was observed once. The rearrangement joins TRBV7-7 to TRBJ2-3; 8 bases are a match to TRBD2. After removal of 2 bases from V and 4 bases from J, the junction contained 2 bases not matched to a gene. Germline CDR1 and CDR2: SSHAT and FNYEAQ (reference sequence). The CDR3 is 14 amino acids. CDR3 amino acids: CASSLTSGSDTQYF. CDR3 in DNA: TGTGCCAGCAGCTTAACTAGCGGTTCAGATACGCAGTATTTT.

The V gene is TRBV2, the J gene TRBJ2-1; D is ambiguous. V shed 8 bases and J shed 6 bases, with 14 bases lying between them. CDR3 length: 13 residues. Germline CDR1 reads SNHLY; CDR2 reads FYNNEI. The CDR3 here is CASGQAPVNEQFF. CDR3 sequence (DNA): TGTGCCAGCGGTCAAGCGCCGGTCAATGAGCAGTTCTTC.

The chain is built from TRBV27 and TRBJ1-5; 11 bases line up with TRBD1. Germline loops: CDR1 MNHEY, CDR2 SMNVEV (reference sequence). CDR3 length: 16 amino acids. V lost 6 bases to trimming and J lost 6 bases; unmatched junction nucleotides: 10. DNA of the CDR3: TGTGCCAGCAGCTCGGAGAGGACAGGGGGCTTTCAGCCCCAGCATTTT. It codes for CASSSERTGGFQPQHF.

The genes are TRBV3-1 (or the pseudogene TRBV3-2) and TRBJ1-1; D uncertain. This CDR3 region has 12 residues. The germline CDR1 and CDR2 sequences are LGHDT and YNNKEL (reference sequence). V was shortened by 7 bases and J by 5 bases, with 11 bases between the two germline ends. This chain's CDR3 is CASTRGGTEAFF. In DNA, the CDR3 is TGTGCCAGCACTCGGGGAGGGACTGAAGCTTTCTTT.